These T cell receptor beta chains were read from a single sample in a study of blood T cell repertoires in COVID-19. TCRdb keeps only in-frame clones here, not all; method: immunoSEQ multiplex PCR. The sample holds just over 75,000 clones, around nine tenths seen once. Sequences were obtained from peripheral blood. The receptors were gathered from a woman of 80 years or more with active or convalescent COVID-19. The CDR3 runs from the conserved cysteine through the conserved F or W. Fields, in order: J gene, clone size, D gene, V gene, CDR3 protein, CDR3 DNA. D genes are given only for firm matches. Only part of the rows carry a size: once, few, many, or a class if the clone is expanded.

J: TRBJ2-1; size: -; D: -; V: TRBV5-6; CDR3: CASSLGLAVYYNEQFF; DNA: TGTGCCAGCAGCCTGGGGCTAGCTGTCTACTACAATGAGCAGTTCTTC
J: TRBJ2-3; size: -; D: -; V: TRBV5-8; CDR3: CASSVQGPDTQYF; DNA: TGTGCCAGCAGCGTACAGGGACCAGATACGCAGTATTTT
J: TRBJ2-7; size: -; D: -; V: TRBV19; CDR3: CASSNLQGGEQYF; DNA: TGTGCCAGTAGTAACCTACAGGGAGGGGAGCAGTACTTC
J: TRBJ2-7; size: -; D: -; V: TRBV28; CDR3: CASSFGLRGYEQYF; DNA: TGTGCCAGCAGTTTCGGGCTCCGGGGGTACGAGCAGTACTTC
J: TRBJ1-1; size: -; D: -; V: TRBV6-2/TRBV6-3; CDR3: CASSILDQATEAFF; DNA: TGTGCCAGCAGTATCCTCGACCAGGCCACTGAAGCTTTCTTT
J: TRBJ1-6; size: -; D: TRBD1; V: TRBV5-6; CDR3: CASSEGTGVFDSPLHF; DNA: TGTGCCAGCAGCGAAGGGACAGGGGTTTTCGATTCACCCCTCCACTTT
J: TRBJ2-5; size: -; D: TRBD2; V: TRBV7-9; CDR3: CASSLMLAGSRETQYF; DNA: TGTGCCAGCAGCTTAATGCTAGCGGGGTCCCGGGAGACCCAGTACTTC
J: TRBJ2-2; size: few; D: TRBD1; V: TRBV10-3; CDR3: CATRQGAWNTGELFF; DNA: TGTGCCACCAGACAGGGGGCATGGAACACCGGGGAGCTGTTTTTT
J: TRBJ1-5; size: -; D: TRBD1; V: TRBV5-4; CDR3: CASTDRGGQPQHF; DNA: TGTGCCAGCACCGACAGGGGAGGCCAGCCCCAGCATTTT
J: TRBJ1-2; size: -; D: -; V: TRBV2; CDR3: CASSGWTVGGYTF; DNA: TGTGCCAGCAGTGGCTGGACAGTAGGTGGCTACACCTTC
J: TRBJ2-4; size: -; D: -; V: TRBV19; CDR3: CASSRASDKNIQYF; DNA: TGTGCCAGTAGTAGGGCTAGCGACAAAAACATTCAGTACTTC
J: TRBJ2-2; size: -; D: TRBD2; V: TRBV7-2; CDR3: CASSPLAGVSAGELFF; DNA: TGTGCCAGCAGCCCACTAGCGGGAGTAAGTGCCGGGGAGCTGTTTTTT
J: TRBJ1-1; size: -; D: -; V: TRBV5-1; CDR3: CASSLGGFQGRTEAFF; DNA: TGCGCCAGCAGCTTGGGGGGATTCCAGGGGCGCACTGAAGCTTTCTTT
J: TRBJ2-1; size: -; D: TRBD2; V: TRBV5-4; CDR3: CASSSDGPGLAGYNEQFF; DNA: TGTGCCAGCAGCTCGGACGGACCGGGACTAGCGGGATACAATGAGCAGTTCTTC
J: TRBJ1-2; size: -; D: TRBD1; V: TRBV24-1; CDR3: CATSERDRRGGYTF; DNA: TGTGCCACCAGTGAAAGGGACAGGCGAGGCGGCTACACCTTC
J: TRBJ1-2; size: -; D: TRBD1; V: TRBV27; CDR3: CATLDPGTGVGGYTF; DNA: TGTGCCACTCTAGATCCCGGGACAGGGGTAGGAGGCTACACCTTC
J: TRBJ1-1; size: -; D: -; V: TRBV18; CDR3: CASSPQSNTEAFF; DNA: TGTGCCAGCTCACCACAGAGTAACACTGAAGCTTTCTTT
J: TRBJ1-2; size: -; D: TRBD1; V: TRBV20-1; CDR3: CSASRTGYGYTF; DNA: TGCAGTGCTAGTCGGACAGGCTATGGCTACACCTTC
J: TRBJ1-3; size: -; D: TRBD1; V: TRBV9; CDR3: CASSVDRGVAGNTIYF; DNA: TGTGCCAGCAGCGTCGACAGGGGGGTCGCTGGAAACACCATATATTTT
J: TRBJ2-1; size: -; D: -; V: TRBV9; CDR3: CASRERDFAGEQFF; DNA: TGTGCCAGCAGAGAGAGGGACTTCGCCGGTGAGCAGTTCTTC
J: TRBJ1-6; size: -; D: TRBD1; V: TRBV28; CDR3: CASKQGSKNSPLHF; DNA: TGTGCCAGCAAACAGGGGAGCAAGAATTCACCCCTCCACTTT
J: TRBJ1-2; size: -; D: -; V: TRBV18; CDR3: CASSPGRGASPGYTF; DNA: TGTGCCAGCTCCCCGGGGAGGGGCGCATCGCCTGGCTACACCTTC
J: TRBJ1-3; size: -; D: -; V: TRBV2; CDR3: CASSARANTIYF; DNA: TGTGCCAGCAGTGCCAGGGCGAACACCATATATTTT
J: TRBJ2-2; size: -; D: TRBD1; V: TRBV25-1; CDR3: CASSEPGGTGELFF; DNA: TGTGCCAGCAGTGAACCAGGGGGCACCGGGGAGCTGTTTTTT
J: TRBJ2-7; size: -; D: -; V: TRBV6-2/TRBV6-3; CDR3: CASSYIPAGAPGEQYF; DNA: TGTGCCAGCAGTTACATCCCAGCGGGCGCCCCAGGCGAGCAGTACTTC
J: TRBJ1-2; size: -; D: -; V: TRBV15; CDR3: CATSRETTGRSGGYTF; DNA: TGTGCCACCAGCAGAGAGACGACAGGCAGGTCGGGGGGCTACACCTTC
J: TRBJ2-2; size: -; D: TRBD2; V: TRBV19; CDR3: CASSARAGAPTGELFF; DNA: TGTGCCAGTAGTGCCAGAGCGGGAGCGCCCACCGGGGAGCTGTTTTTT